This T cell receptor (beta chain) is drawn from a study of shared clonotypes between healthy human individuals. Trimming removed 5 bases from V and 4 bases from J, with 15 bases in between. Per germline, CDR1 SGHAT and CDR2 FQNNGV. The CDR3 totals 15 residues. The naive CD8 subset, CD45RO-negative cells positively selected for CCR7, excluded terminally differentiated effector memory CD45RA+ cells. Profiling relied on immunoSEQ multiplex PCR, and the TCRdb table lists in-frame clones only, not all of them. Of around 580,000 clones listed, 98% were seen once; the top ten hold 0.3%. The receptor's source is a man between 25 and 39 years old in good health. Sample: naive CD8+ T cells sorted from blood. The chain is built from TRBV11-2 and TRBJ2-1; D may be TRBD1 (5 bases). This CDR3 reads CASSPDSSSYNEQFF. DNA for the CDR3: TGTGCCAGCAGCCCCGACAGCTCCTCTTACAATGAGCAGTTCTTC.